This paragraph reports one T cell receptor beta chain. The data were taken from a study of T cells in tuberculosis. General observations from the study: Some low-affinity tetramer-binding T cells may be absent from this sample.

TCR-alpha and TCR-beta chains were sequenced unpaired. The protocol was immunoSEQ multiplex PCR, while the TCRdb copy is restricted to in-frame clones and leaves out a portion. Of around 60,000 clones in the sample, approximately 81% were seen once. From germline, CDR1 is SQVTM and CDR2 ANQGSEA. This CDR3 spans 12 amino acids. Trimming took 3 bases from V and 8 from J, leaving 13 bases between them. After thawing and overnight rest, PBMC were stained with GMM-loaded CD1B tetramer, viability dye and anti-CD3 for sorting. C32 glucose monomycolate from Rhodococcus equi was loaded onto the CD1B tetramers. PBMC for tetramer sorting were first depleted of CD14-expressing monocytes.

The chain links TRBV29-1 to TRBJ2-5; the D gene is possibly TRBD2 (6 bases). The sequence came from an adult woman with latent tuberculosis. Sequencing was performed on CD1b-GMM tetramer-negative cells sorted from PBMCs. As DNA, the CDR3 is TGCAGCGTTGAGCGAGGCGGGGTTACCCAGTACTTC. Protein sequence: CSVERGGVTQYF.